The 32 T cell receptor beta chains presented below share a single source sample, sequenced in a study of T cells after yellow fever vaccination. MiXCR, applied by TCRdb to the 5' RACE reads, yields one record per CDR3 protein. The table records about 210,000 distinct CDR3 sequences, about 7% of them present only once. Sequences were derived from CD4+ T cells sorted from PBMCs, sampled on the day of the yellow fever booster vaccination. These receptors were obtained from a man younger than 45 who received the YFV17D yellow fever vaccine.

In its sample, this clonotype was seen many times. This chain joins TRBV6-2 or TRBV6-3 and TRBJ2-2; 10 bases line up with TRBD1. Germline values: CDR1 MNHEY, CDR2 SVGEGT. V gave up 2 bases and J gave up 4 bases; unmatched junction bases: 4. The CDR3 length is 16 residues. This CDR3 is CASSYLDRGRTGELFF. The CDR3 coding sequence is TGTGCCAGCAGTTACCTTGACAGGGGGCGCACCGGGGAGCTGTTTTTT.

This clonotype was found many times. The gene calls are TRBV29-1 and TRBJ1-3; TRBD1 aligns across 9 bases. The CDR3 runs to 15 residues. Germline CDR1 SQVTM, CDR2 ANQGSEA. V lost 1 base and J lost 2; bases outside the gene matches: 3. CDR3 residues: CSVEGGTGTGNTIYF. DNA of the CDR3: TGCAGCGTTGAAGGTGGGACAGGGACTGGAAACACCATATATTTT.

The table lists this clonotype with a few counts. V usage is TRBV11-3 and J usage is TRBJ2-1; TRBD2 is a possible D gene (5 bases). Looked up from germline, CDR1 is SGHNT and CDR2 is YENEEA. The CDR3 runs 14 residues. The V end was cut by 1 base, the J end by 5 bases, with 9 bases between. The CDR3 region is CASSLGRANNEQFF. In DNA form, the CDR3 reads TGTGCCAGCAGCTTAGGGCGGGCTAACAATGAGCAGTTCTTC.

This sequence joins TRBV7-8 and TRBJ2-1, with D possibly matching TRBD2 (5 bases). This CDR3 contains 14 residues. Germline values: CDR1 SGHVS, CDR2 FQNEAQ. The V end lost 5 bases, the J end lost 10 bases, and 18 bases lay between the germline ends. The CDR3 DNA is TGTGCCAGCAGCGCCAGCGGTGTAGGTAGGGAGCAGTTCTTC. This gives the protein CASSASGVGREQFF. Filled out from reference TRBV7-8 and TRBJ2-1, the complete variable domain reads GAGVSQSPRYKVAKRGQDVALRCDPISGHVSLFWYQQALGQGPEFLTYFQNEAQLDKSGLPSDRFFAERPEGSVSTLKIQRTQQEDSAVYLCASSASGVGREQFFGPGTRLTVL.

At least ten counts were recorded for this clonotype. The chain joins TRBV12-3 or TRBV12-4 to TRBJ2-2, with D hard to call. This CDR3 has 13 residues. V lost 6 bases to trimming and J lost 3 bases, with 8 bases between them. The CDR3 DNA reads as TGTGCCAGCAGGATGCGGTACACCGGGGAGCTGTTTTTT. It codes for CASRMRYTGELFF.

This clonotype was detected many times. The chain links TRBV12-3 or TRBV12-4 to TRBJ2-7; no clear D gene. The CDR3 is made up of 13 amino acids. V lost 4 bases and J lost 4, with 11 bases in between. The CDR3 sequence: CASSSHGPYEQYF. Written as DNA, the CDR3 is TGTGCCAGCAGTTCGCACGGTCCTTACGAGCAGTACTTC.

This clonotype appeared a few times. CDR3 in DNA: TGTGCCAGCGGAGAAGACAGGGTTGGTGAAGCTTTCTTT. Protein product: CASGEDRVGEAFF. The genes are TRBV2 and TRBJ1-1, with TRBD1 identical over 7 bases. Germline V lookup: CDR1 SNHLY, CDR2 FYNNEI. CDR3 length: 13 amino acids. The trim removed 8 bases at V and 7 bases at J, leaving 10 bases unmatched. The variable domain in full, with the rest retrieved from reference TRBV2 and TRBJ1-1, is EPEVTQTPSHQVTQMGQEVILRCVPISNHLYFYWYRQILGQKVEFLVSFYNNEISEKSEIFDDQFSVERPDGSNFTLKIRSTKLEDSAMYFCASGEDRVGEAFFGQGTRLTVV.

The J gene is TRBJ2-5, the V gene TRBV4-1; 7 nucleotides line up with TRBD1. The CDR3 totals 15 residues. Germline CDR1 reads MGHRA; CDR2 reads YSYEKL. V dropped 3 bases and J dropped 1; count of bases not matched to a gene: 5. The CDR3 nucleotides read TGCGCCAGCAGCCAGGGTGGACAGGTCCAAGAGACCCAGTACTTC. This gives the protein CASSQGGQVQETQYF.

The chain couples TRBV20-1 to TRBJ2-1; D may be TRBD2 (6 bases). Between the trimmed V and J ends, which lost 3 bases and 8 bases, there was a span of 17 bases. From germline, CDR1 is DFQATT and CDR2 SNEGSKA (reference sequence). The CDR3 totals 14 residues. In DNA, the CDR3 is TGCAGTGCTAGTATGAGGGGAGGAGAGGATGAGCAGTTCTTC. This translates into CSASMRGGEDEQFF.

The table lists this clonotype with a few counts. The V gene is TRBV29-1, the J gene TRBJ2-5, with unresolved D. Deletions cut 4 bases from V and 0 bases from J, with 6 bases between. This CDR3 comprises 12 residues. Germline V CDR1 and CDR2: SQVTM, ANQGSEA. The CDR3 DNA follows: TGCAGCGTTGCACAGAACCAAGAGACCCAGTACTTC. Residues: CSVAQNQETQYF.

This clonotype was counted ten times or more. V gene TRBV15 combines with J gene TRBJ1-5, with a tentative D call TRBD1 (6 bases). Germline CDR1 is LNHNV and CDR2 is YYDKDF (reference sequence). Trimming stripped 0 bases from V and 10 bases from J, with 13 bases between. The CDR3 length is 14 residues. CDR3 sequence reads: CATSREAGAQPQHF. CDR3 DNA sequence: TGTGCCACCAGCAGAGAGGCAGGGGCCCAACCCCAGCATTTT.

This clonotype was observed a handful of times. The chain employs TRBV7-2 and TRBJ2-7, with 11 bases lining up with TRBD2. The V gene end was trimmed by 6 bases and the J gene end by 5 bases; junction bases not matched to a gene: 15. Per the germline V gene, CDR1 is SGHTA and CDR2 is FQGNSA. This CDR3 is built from 17 residues. Here the CDR3 reads CASSFGLAGRGSHEQYF. CDR3 bases: TGTGCCAGCAGTTTCGGACTAGCGGGCCGGGGGTCCCACGAGCAGTACTTC.

The genes are TRBV20-1 and TRBJ2-1; 7 bases are a match to TRBD2. CDR3 size: 14 residues. CDR1 DFQATT and CDR2 SNEGSKA come from the germline V gene (reference sequence). J was trimmed by 7 bases and V by 3 bases; bases with no gene match: 9. The CDR3 is CSARQRTSNNEQFF. DNA for the CDR3: TGCAGTGCTAGGCAGCGGACTAGTAATAATGAGCAGTTCTTC.

The table lists this clonotype with many counts. CDR3 sequence: CAISLRGGETQYF. The CDR3 nucleotides read TGTGCCATCAGCCTCCGGGGAGGGGAGACCCAGTACTTC. V and J are TRBV10-3 and TRBJ2-5, with TRBD2 matching over 7 bases. The CDR3 covers 13 residues. The germline V gene encodes CDR1 ENHRY and CDR2 SYGVKD. Trimming cost V 6 bases and J 5 bases; bases outside gene matches: 6.

This clonotype came up many times. In DNA form, the CDR3 reads TGTGCCAGCAGTACAAGGGGGGGTCCGTTCTTC. Protein sequence: CASSTRGGPFF. V usage is TRBV12-3 or TRBV12-4 and J usage is TRBJ2-1, with TRBD2 as a possible D gene (7 bases). The V end lost 5 bases, the J end lost 15 bases, and 14 bases lay between the germline ends. The CDR3 runs to 11 residues.

This clonotype was seen repeatedly, ten times or more. This chain links TRBV12-3 or TRBV12-4 with TRBJ2-5, with no clear D. CDR3 length equals 11 residues. V was cut by 6 bases and J by 8 bases, with 10 bases left in between. This CDR3 is CASSPDETQYF. The DNA for the CDR3 is TGTGCCAGCAGCCCCGACGAAACCCAGTACTTC.

The chain carries TRBV18 and TRBJ2-7; D is undetermined. The CDR3 loop spans 14 amino acids. Germline V gene lookup returns CDR1 KGHSH and CDR2 LQKENI. Trimming cost V 3 bases and J 2 bases, with 11 bases left between them. The CDR3 loop is CASSPPTLTYEQYF. CDR3 nucleotide sequence: TGTGCCAGCTCACCGCCGACCTTAACCTACGAGCAGTACTTC.

This clonotype was seen many times. V gene TRBV3-1 combines with J gene TRBJ2-1, with D unresolved. Trimming cost V 3 bases and J 15 bases, with 18 bases left between them. There are 13 residues in the CDR3. From germline, CDR1 is LGHDT and CDR2 YNNKEL (reference sequence). The CDR3 nucleotides read TGTGCCAGCAGCCAGCTTCAGGACGCCAGGCTGTTCTTC. It encodes CASSQLQDARLFF.

This clonotype was detected only a few times. The chain has TRBV7-9 and TRBJ1-1; D gene unclear. Trimming stripped 3 bases from V and 6 bases from J, with 11 bases between. The CDR3 covers 13 residues. Germline CDR1 and CDR2: SEHNR and FQNEAQ (reference sequence). Here the CDR3 reads CASSFSERPEAFF. DNA of the CDR3: TGTGCCAGCAGCTTTTCGGAGAGACCTGAAGCTTTCTTT.

This clonotype was seen at least ten times. The V call is TRBV12-3 or TRBV12-4, the J call TRBJ2-7, with TRBD1 matching 8 bases. V lost 2 bases and J lost 9; bases outside the gene matches: 3. The CDR3 loop spans 12 amino acids. The CDR3 loop reads CASSLNRGWQYF. The CDR3 nucleotides are TGTGCCAGCAGTTTAAACAGGGGGTGGCAGTACTTC.

This chain joins TRBV18 and TRBJ2-1, with 9 bases that match TRBD1. Germline CDR1 and CDR2: KGHSH and LQKENI. The CDR3 spans 14 residues. Trimming cost V 6 bases and J 4 bases; bases outside gene matches: 4. CDR3 region: CASSGQGRYNEQFF. The DNA for the CDR3 is TGTGCCAGCTCGGGACAGGGCAGATACAATGAGCAGTTCTTC. The variable domain in full, with the rest retrieved from reference TRBV18 and TRBJ2-1, is NAGVMQNPRHLVRRRGQEARLRCSPMKGHSHVYWYRQLPEEGLKFMVYLQKENIIDESGMPKERFSAEFPKEGPSILRIQQVVRGDSAAYFCASSGQGRYNEQFFGPGTRLTVL.

This clonotype was picked up a small number of times. As DNA, the CDR3 is TGTGCCAGCAGTTTAGTCCCAGGAGGGGAAGCTTTCTTT. This codes for CASSLVPGGEAFF. V gene TRBV6-5 combines with J gene TRBJ1-1; D gene ambiguous. The CDR3 contains 13 residues. V was clipped by 4 bases and J by 8 bases, with 14 bases between them. CDR1 is MNHEY, CDR2 SVGAGI, per germline.

This clonotype has a count of ten or more. The V and J genes are TRBV5-1 and TRBJ2-2; 8 bases are a match to TRBD1. The CDR3 consists of 15 residues. Germline trimming cut 4 bases from V and 2 bases from J; bases unmatched to any gene: 4. CDR1 SGHRS and CDR2 YFSETQ come from the germline V gene. The CDR3 region has the DNA TGCGCCAGCAGCCAGCAGGGGGCAAACACCGGGGAGCTGTTTTTT. Amino acid sequence: CASSQQGANTGELFF.

Many counts were recorded for this clonotype. The chain uses TRBV7-2 and TRBJ1-6; D might be TRBD1 (6 bases). V lost 0 bases, J lost 8 bases, and 11 bases lay in between. The germline V gene has CDR1 SGHTA and CDR2 FQGNSA. The CDR3 is made up of 15 amino acids. CDR3 coding DNA: TGTGCCAGCAGCTTAGCGGGGGGGCTGGATTCACCCCTCCACTTT. It translates to CASSLAGGLDSPLHF.

This clonotype was seen a handful of times. The chain is built from TRBV24-1 and TRBJ2-1, with a weak D call TRBD2 (6 bases). Germline-derived CDR1 and CDR2 are KGHDR and SFDVKD. The CDR3 spans 14 residues. V shed 4 bases and J shed 3 bases, with 9 bases lying between them. The CDR3 bases are TGTGCCACCAGTGACGGGAGAAGCTACAATGAGCAGTTCTTC. Translation gives CATSDGRSYNEQFF.

This clonotype was detected only a few times. The chain employs TRBV7-9 and TRBJ1-1; D remains unclear. CDR3 length: 14 residues. The V end was cut by 5 bases, the J end by 1 base, with 11 bases between. Germline assignment: CDR1 SEHNR and CDR2 FQNEAQ (reference sequence). CDR3 residues: CASSPGLRNTEAFF. CDR3 nucleotides: TGTGCCAGCAGCCCTGGGCTCAGGAACACTGAAGCTTTCTTT.

The chain uses TRBV7-2 and TRBJ2-3, with no clear D. Trimming stripped 3 bases from V and 0 bases from J, with 10 bases between. Germline V gives CDR1 SGHTA, CDR2 FQGNSA. This CDR3 is built from 15 residues. CDR3 sequence reads: CASSFGFTSTDTQYF. For the CDR3, the DNA is TGTGCCAGCAGCTTCGGGTTCACTAGCACAGATACGCAGTATTTT.

This clonotype was seen only a few times. This chain uses TRBV29-1 with TRBJ2-5; 9 positions agree with TRBD2. V shed 5 bases and J 5 bases; nucleotides not matched to a gene: 6. CDR1 is SQVTM, CDR2 ANQGSEA, per germline. There are 13 residues in the CDR3. DNA of the CDR3: TGCAGCGTTTGGGGCGGGAGGGACGAGACCCAGTACTTC. Translated: CSVWGGRDETQYF.

About this clonotype: This may stem from a read error, because a much larger clone lies one nucleotide away. The rearrangement links TRBV20-1 to TRBJ2-7, with 12 positions matching TRBD2. Germline CDR1 and CDR2: DFQATT and SNEGSKA (reference sequence). CDR3 length: 16 residues. The chain's CDR3 is CCASVLAGGPAHEQYF. In DNA, the CDR3 is TGCTGTGCTAGTGTTCTAGCGGGAGGGCCGGCCCACGAGCAGTACTTC.

This clonotype was detected a few times. The chain couples TRBV4-3 to TRBJ2-2; 10 nucleotides match TRBD2. Germline V gives CDR1 LGHNA, CDR2 YSLEER. After removal of 4 bases from V and 8 bases from J, the junction contained 10 bases not matched to a gene. The CDR3 extends over 16 amino acids. CDR3 sequence reads: CASSPSSGRGEGELFF. The CDR3, as DNA: TGCGCCAGCAGCCCATCTAGCGGGAGAGGGGAAGGGGAGCTGTTTTTT.

The chain uses TRBV5-1 and TRBJ2-3; the D call may be TRBD1 or TRBD2 (7 bases each). The V gene lost 5 bases and the J gene lost 6 bases, with 16 bases spanning the gap. CDR3 length: 14 amino acids. Germline V CDR1 and CDR2: SGHRS, YFSETQ. CDR3 in DNA: TGCGCCAGCAGAACGCAGGGGGGGATCGATACGCAGTATTTT. It specifies CASRTQGGIDTQYF.

This chain joins TRBV7-2 and TRBJ2-7, with 7 bases matching TRBD2. The CDR3 has 13 residues. Germline CDR1 SGHTA, CDR2 FQGNSA. The V gene end was trimmed by 5 bases and the J gene end by 5 bases; junction bases not matched to a gene: 6. The CDR3 loop reads CASSGRAGDEQYF. The CDR3 DNA is TGTGCCAGCAGCGGGAGGGCCGGCGACGAGCAGTACTTC.